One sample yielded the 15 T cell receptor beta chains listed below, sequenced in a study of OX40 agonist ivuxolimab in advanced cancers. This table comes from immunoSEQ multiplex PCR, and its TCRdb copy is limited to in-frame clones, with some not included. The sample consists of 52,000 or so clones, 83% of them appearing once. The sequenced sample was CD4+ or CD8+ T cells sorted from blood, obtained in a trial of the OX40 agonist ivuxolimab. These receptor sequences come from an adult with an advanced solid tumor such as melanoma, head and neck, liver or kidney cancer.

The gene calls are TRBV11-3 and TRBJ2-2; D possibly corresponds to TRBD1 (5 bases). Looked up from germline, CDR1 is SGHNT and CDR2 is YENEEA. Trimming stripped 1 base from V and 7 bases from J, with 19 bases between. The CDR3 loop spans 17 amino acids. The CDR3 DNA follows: TGTGCCAGCAGCTTAGTAGGGTTTGGCAGGGTGATCGGGGAGCTGTTTTTT. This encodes CASSLVGFGRVIGELFF.

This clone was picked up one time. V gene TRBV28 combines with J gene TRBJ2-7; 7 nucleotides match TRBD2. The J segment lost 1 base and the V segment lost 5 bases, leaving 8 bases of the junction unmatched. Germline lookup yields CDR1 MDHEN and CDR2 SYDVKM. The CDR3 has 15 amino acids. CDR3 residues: CASSPVAGISYEQYF. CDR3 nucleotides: TGTGCCAGCAGTCCAGTAGCGGGTATATCCTACGAGCAGTACTTC.

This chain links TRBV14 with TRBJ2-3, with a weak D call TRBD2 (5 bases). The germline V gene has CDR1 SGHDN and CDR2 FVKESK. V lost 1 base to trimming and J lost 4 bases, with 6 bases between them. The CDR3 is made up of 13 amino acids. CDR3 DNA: TGTGCCAGCAGCCAAGCCGGGGCAGATACGCAGTATTTT. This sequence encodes CASSQAGADTQYF.

CDR3 sequence reads: CASSLPGRALYGYTF. For the CDR3, the DNA is TGTGCCAGCAGCTTACCAGGCAGGGCGCTCTATGGCTACACCTTC. This chain joins TRBV7-3 and TRBJ1-2; D might be TRBD1 (5 bases). V was trimmed by 2 bases and J by 4 bases, leaving 14 bases between them. Germline V gene sequence: CDR1 SGHTA, CDR2 FQGTGA. The CDR3 runs to 15 residues.

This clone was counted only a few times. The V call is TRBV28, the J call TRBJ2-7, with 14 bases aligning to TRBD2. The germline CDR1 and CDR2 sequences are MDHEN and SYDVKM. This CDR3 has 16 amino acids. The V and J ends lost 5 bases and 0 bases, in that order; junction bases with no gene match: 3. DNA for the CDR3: TGTGCCAGCAGTCTCGGGACTAGCGGGGGCTCCTACGAGCAGTACTTC. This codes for CASSLGTSGGSYEQYF.

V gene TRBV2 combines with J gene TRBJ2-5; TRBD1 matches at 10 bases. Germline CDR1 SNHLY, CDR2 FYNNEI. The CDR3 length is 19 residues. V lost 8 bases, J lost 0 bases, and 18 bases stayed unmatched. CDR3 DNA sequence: TGTGCCAGCCCGTCGACGGGGACAGGGGACGGGGAGTACCAAGAGACCCAGTACTTC. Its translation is CASPSTGTGDGEYQETQYF.

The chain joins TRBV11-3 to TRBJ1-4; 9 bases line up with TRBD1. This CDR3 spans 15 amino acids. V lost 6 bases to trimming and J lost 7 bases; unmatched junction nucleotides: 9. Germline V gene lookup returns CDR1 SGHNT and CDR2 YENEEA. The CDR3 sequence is CASSYQGQGCEKLFF. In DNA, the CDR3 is TGTGCCAGCAGTTACCAGGGACAGGGTTGTGAAAAACTGTTTTTT.

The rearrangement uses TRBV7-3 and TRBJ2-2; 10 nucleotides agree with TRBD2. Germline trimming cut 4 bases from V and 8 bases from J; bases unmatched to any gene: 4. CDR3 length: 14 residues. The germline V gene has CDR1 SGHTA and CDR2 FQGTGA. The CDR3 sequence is CASSSLAGEGELFF. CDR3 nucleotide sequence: TGTGCCAGCAGCTCCCTAGCGGGGGAGGGGGAGCTGTTTTTT.

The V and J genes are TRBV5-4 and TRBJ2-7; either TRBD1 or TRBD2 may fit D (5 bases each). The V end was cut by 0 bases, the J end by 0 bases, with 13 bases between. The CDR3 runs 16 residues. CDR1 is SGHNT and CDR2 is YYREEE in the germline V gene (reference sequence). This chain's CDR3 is CASSLGRDPSSYEQYF. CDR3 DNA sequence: TGTGCCAGCAGCTTGGGCCGGGACCCAAGCTCCTACGAGCAGTACTTC.

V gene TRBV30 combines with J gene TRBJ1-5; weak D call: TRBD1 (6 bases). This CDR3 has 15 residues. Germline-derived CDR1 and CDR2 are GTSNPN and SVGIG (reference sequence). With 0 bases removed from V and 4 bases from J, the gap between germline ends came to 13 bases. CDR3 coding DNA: TGTGCCTGGAGTGTACCAGGGGAGGGTAATCAGCCCCAGCATTTT. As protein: CAWSVPGEGNQPQHF.

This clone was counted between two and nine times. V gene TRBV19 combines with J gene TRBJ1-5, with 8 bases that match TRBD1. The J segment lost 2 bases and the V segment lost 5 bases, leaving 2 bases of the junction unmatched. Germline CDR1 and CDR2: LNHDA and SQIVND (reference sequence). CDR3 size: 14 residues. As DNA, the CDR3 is TGTGCCAGTAGTCCGACAGGGGGCAATCAGCCCCAGCATTTT. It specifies CASSPTGGNQPQHF. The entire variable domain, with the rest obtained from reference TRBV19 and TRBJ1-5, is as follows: DGGITQSPKYLFRKEGQNVTLSCEQNLNHDAMYWYRQDPGQGLRLIYYSQIVNDFQKGDIAEGYSVSREKKESFPLTVTSAQKNPTAFYLCASSPTGGNQPQHFGDGTRLSIL.

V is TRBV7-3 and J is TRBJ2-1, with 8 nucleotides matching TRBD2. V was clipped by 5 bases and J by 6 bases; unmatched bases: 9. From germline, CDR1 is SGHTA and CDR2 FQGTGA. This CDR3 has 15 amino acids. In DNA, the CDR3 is TGTGCCAGCAGCGTCGGACTAGCCGCAATCAATGAGCAGTTCTTC. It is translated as CASSVGLAAINEQFF.

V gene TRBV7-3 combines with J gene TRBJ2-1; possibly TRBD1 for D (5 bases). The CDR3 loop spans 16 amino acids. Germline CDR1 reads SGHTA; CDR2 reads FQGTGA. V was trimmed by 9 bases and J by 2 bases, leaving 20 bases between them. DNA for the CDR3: TGTGCCAGTCACAGACTGGGGCAGGGCCCCTACAATGAGCAGTTCTTC. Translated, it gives CASHRLGQGPYNEQFF. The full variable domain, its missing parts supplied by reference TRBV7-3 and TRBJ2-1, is GAGVSQTPSNKVTEKGKYVELRCDPISGHTALYWYRQSLGQGPEFLIYFQGTGAADDSGLPNDRFFAVRPEGSVSTLKIQRTERGDSAVYLCASHRLGQGPYNEQFFGPGTRLTVL.

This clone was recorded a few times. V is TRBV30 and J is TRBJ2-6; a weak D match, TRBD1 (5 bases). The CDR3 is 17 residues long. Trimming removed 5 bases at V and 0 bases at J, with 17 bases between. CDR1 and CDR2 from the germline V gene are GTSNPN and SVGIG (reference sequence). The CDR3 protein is CAWYRGRVASGANVLTF. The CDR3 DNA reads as TGTGCCTGGTACCGTGGCAGGGTGGCCTCTGGGGCCAACGTCCTGACTTTC.

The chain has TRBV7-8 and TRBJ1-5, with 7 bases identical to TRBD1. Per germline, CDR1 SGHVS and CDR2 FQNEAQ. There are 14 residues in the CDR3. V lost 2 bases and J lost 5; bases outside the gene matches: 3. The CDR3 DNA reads TGTGCCAGCAGCTTATATCAGGGGGATCAGCCCCAGCATTTT. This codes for CASSLYQGDQPQHF.